This TCR beta chain is drawn from a study of T cell responses to AZD1222 COVID-19 vaccine. Using immunoSEQ multiplex PCR, the repertoire was profiled, and TCRdb retains in-frame clones only, with some absent. Of around 130,000 clones in the sample, 93% were seen once. CDR1 and CDR2 (germline): KGHSH, LQKENI. Trimming removed 1 base at V and 6 bases at J, with 16 bases between. The CDR3 runs to 16 residues. This receptor was obtained from an adult in good health. J is TRBJ1-5 and V is TRBV18; D may be TRBD1 (6 bases). The input for sequencing was peripheral blood, taken on day 0 of AZD1222 vaccination. CDR3 residues: CASSPLGAGAGQPQHF. The DNA of the CDR3 is TGTGCCAGCTCACCACTGGGGGCAGGGGCAGGTCAGCCCCAGCATTTT.